This passage covers 27 T cell receptor beta chains from one sample sequenced in a study of cytomegalovirus exposure and HLA in healthy donors. This PCR relied on a set of 60 Vbeta primers and 13 Jbeta primers. Assay: immunoSEQ multiplex PCR; the TCRdb copy retains only in-frame clones and omits some. Among fewer than 110,000 clones listed, approximately 79% were seen once. Sequencing was done on a sample of PBMCs. The receptors stem from a woman in her thirties or forties in good health and CMV-seropositive.

This clone was seen just once. The rearrangement joins TRBV5-1 to TRBJ2-1; 9 bases match TRBD2. There are 16 residues in the CDR3. After removal of 6 bases from V and 4 bases from J, the junction contained 11 bases not matched to a gene. Per germline, CDR1 SGHRS and CDR2 YFSETQ. This chain's CDR3 is CASTSGGAGGYNEQFF. DNA of the CDR3: TGCGCCAGCACCTCGGGAGGAGCGGGGGGATACAATGAGCAGTTCTTC. Drawing the rest from reference TRBV5-1 and TRBJ2-1, the complete variable domain is KAGVTQTPRYLIKTRGQQVTLSCSPISGHRSVSWYQQTPGQGLQFLFEYFSETQRNKGNFPGRFSGRQFSNSRSEMNVSTLELGDSALYLCASTSGGAGGYNEQFFGPGTRLTVL.

The chain joins TRBV11-3 to TRBJ2-2; TRBD2 matches 9 bases. Germline CDR1 and CDR2: SGHNT and YENEEA. This CDR3 spans 17 amino acids. Trimming cost V 4 bases and J 6 bases; bases outside gene matches: 12. In nucleotides, the CDR3 is TGTGCCAGCAGCTCAGCTATCATAGCGGGGGAAGCCGGGGAGCTGTTTTTT. This gives the protein CASSSAIIAGEAGELFF. Drawing the rest from reference TRBV11-3 and TRBJ2-2, the complete variable domain is EAGVVQSPRYKIIEKKQPVAFWCNPISGHNTLYWYLQNLGQGPELLIRYENEEAVDDSQLPKDRFSAERLKGVDSTLKIQPAELGDSAVYLCASSSAIIAGEAGELFFGEGSRLTVL.

The table lists this clone with a few counts. The J gene is TRBJ1-1, the V gene TRBV5-1, with 11 positions matching TRBD1. This CDR3 comprises 13 residues. V was clipped by 4 bases and J by 11 bases; unmatched bases: 7. Germline-derived CDR1 and CDR2 are SGHRS and YFSETQ. The CDR3 DNA reads TGCGCCAGCAGCCCCGGGACAGGGGGGATGGCTTTCTTT. This sequence encodes CASSPGTGGMAFF.

This clone was counted a few times. This chain uses TRBV5-6 with TRBJ2-2; 7 positions match TRBD2. Losses at the gene ends were 6 bases for V and 4 bases for J; bases not matched to a gene: 6. Germline CDR1 SGHDT, CDR2 YYEEEE. The length of the CDR3 is 14 residues. The CDR3 nucleotides read TGTGCCAGCAAGGGCGGGGGTTTCACCGGGGAGCTGTTTTTT. This gives the protein CASKGGGFTGELFF.

The CDR3 here is CASSYTSHKQETQYF. CDR3 nucleotides: TGTGCCAGCAGTTACACGTCACACAAACAAGAGACCCAGTACTTC. The chain links TRBV6-5 to TRBJ2-5; no clear D gene. The V gene's germline CDR1 is MNHEY and CDR2 SVGAGI. V was clipped by 2 bases and J by 2 bases, with 12 bases between them. This CDR3 comprises 15 residues.

The chain has TRBV18 and TRBJ1-6; D uncertain. The CDR3 is 13 residues long. Trimming pared 1 base from V and 10 bases from J, leaving 8 bases between. Germline V gives CDR1 KGHSH, CDR2 LQKENI. The CDR3 is CASSPLRESPLHF. The CDR3 DNA is TGTGCCAGCTCACCACTCCGGGAATCACCCCTCCACTTT.

The rearrangement uses TRBV19 and TRBJ1-4; D perhaps matches TRBD1 (5 bases). The V gene lost 5 bases and the J gene lost 3 bases, with 10 bases spanning the gap. Germline values: CDR1 LNHDA, CDR2 SQIVND (reference sequence). The CDR3 is made up of 14 amino acids. CDR3: CASSRGTANEKLFF. The CDR3 DNA is TGTGCCAGTAGTCGCGGGACGGCTAATGAAAAACTGTTTTTT. Filled out from reference TRBV19 and TRBJ1-4, the complete variable domain reads DGGITQSPKYLFRKEGQNVTLSCEQNLNHDAMYWYRQDPGQGLRLIYYSQIVNDFQKGDIAEGYSVSREKKESFPLTVTSAQKNPTAFYLCASSRGTANEKLFFGSGTQLSVL.

The genes are TRBV6-5 and TRBJ1-1; 11 bases match TRBD1. After removal of 8 bases from V and 4 bases from J, the junction contained 9 bases not matched to a gene. Germline V gene sequence: CDR1 MNHEY, CDR2 SVGAGI. This CDR3 contains 15 residues. The CDR3 region is CASRGQGVFATEAFF. DNA of the CDR3: TGTGCCAGCCGGGGACAGGGGGTTTTTGCCACTGAAGCTTTCTTT.

This clone was seen only a few times. V and J are TRBV19 and TRBJ2-5; D unresolved. The CDR3 is 13 amino acids. CDR1 and CDR2 (germline): LNHDA, SQIVND (reference sequence). Trimming stripped 6 bases from V and 1 base from J, with 9 bases between. CDR3 amino acids: CASSRHLQETQYF. The CDR3 DNA reads as TGTGCCAGTAGCAGACACCTCCAAGAGACCCAGTACTTC.

J is TRBJ2-2 and V is TRBV7-3; 8 bases are a match to TRBD1. Germline assignment: CDR1 SGHTA and CDR2 FQGTGA. The CDR3 is made up of 16 amino acids. The junction had 6 bases not matched to a gene; V was cut back by 0 bases and J by 6 bases. The CDR3 DNA reads as TGTGCCAGCAGCTTAACAAGGACAGGGCATGCCGGGGAGCTGTTTTTT. Translating it yields CASSLTRTGHAGELFF.

The CDR3 here is CSARTSGGTGTGELFF. The CDR3 DNA sequence: TGCAGCGCTAGGACTAGCGGGGGGACAGGCACCGGGGAGCTGTTTTTT. This chain uses TRBV29-1 with TRBJ2-2; the match to TRBD2 covers 14 bases. This CDR3 has 16 residues. Germline V gene data show CDR1 as SQVTM and CDR2 as ANQGSEA. Unmatched junction bases numbered 8, after V lost 7 bases and J lost 4 bases.

As DNA, the CDR3 is TGTGCCAGCAGCTTTGACGAGGGATGGGAGACCCAGTACTTC. It is translated as CASSFDEGWETQYF. The gene calls are TRBV5-6 and TRBJ2-5; maybe TRBD2 (5 bases). V was cut by 2 bases and J by 5 bases, with 13 bases left in between. Germline values: CDR1 SGHDT, CDR2 YYEEEE. This CDR3 comprises 14 residues.

The chain recombines TRBV27 with TRBJ2-2; no definite D call. CDR3 length: 14 amino acids. Germline V gene sequence: CDR1 MNHEY, CDR2 SMNVEV (reference sequence). V dropped 3 bases and J dropped 5 bases, with 10 bases sitting between them. The CDR3: CASSFFPNTGELFF. The CDR3 bases are TGTGCCAGCAGTTTTTTCCCTAATACCGGGGAGCTGTTTTTT.

V and J are TRBV10-3 and TRBJ1-6; the match to TRBD1 covers 9 bases. Germline V gene lookup returns CDR1 ENHRY and CDR2 SYGVKD. This CDR3 is 13 amino acids long. V lost 8 bases and J lost 9; bases outside the gene matches: 5. CDR3 bases: TGTGCCATCGCGGGACAGGGATCTTCACCCCTCCACTTT. Translated: CAIAGQGSSPLHF.

The chain uses TRBV9 and TRBJ1-6; unclear D gene. Germline V gives CDR1 SGDLS, CDR2 YYNGEE. V was trimmed by 0 bases and J by 7 bases, leaving 11 bases between them. This CDR3 contains 15 residues. The CDR3 region is CASSVGLQPNSPLHF. The CDR3 DNA reads as TGTGCCAGCAGCGTAGGGCTGCAACCCAATTCACCCCTCCACTTT. The entire variable domain, with the rest obtained from reference TRBV9 and TRBJ1-6, is as follows: DSGVTQTPKHLITATGQRVTLRCSPRSGDLSVYWYQQSLDQGLQFLIQYYNGEERAKGNILERFSAQQFPDLHSELNLSSLELGDSALYFCASSVGLQPNSPLHFGNGTRLTVT.

The genes are TRBV6-1 and TRBJ1-1; the D is unclear. The CDR3 sequence is 11 residues long. The germline V gene encodes CDR1 MNHNS and CDR2 SASEGT. The ends were cut back, 8 bases at V and 2 bases at J, with 6 bases in the middle. The CDR3 spells CASAQNTEAFF. CDR3 sequence (DNA): TGTGCCAGCGCACAAAACACTGAAGCTTTCTTT.

The V and J genes are TRBV7-9 and TRBJ1-1, with D maybe TRBD1 (5 bases). This CDR3 contains 11 residues. Germline V gene lookup returns CDR1 SEHNR and CDR2 FQNEAQ (reference sequence). With 3 bases removed from V and 6 bases from J, the gap between germline ends came to 5 bases. The CDR3 loop is CASSLTAEAFF. CDR3 sequence (DNA): TGTGCCAGCAGCTTGACAGCTGAAGCTTTCTTT.

This clone was detected only once. V usage is TRBV25-1 and J usage is TRBJ1-6, with D hard to call. Germline assignment: CDR1 MGHDK and CDR2 SYGVNS. V was clipped by 6 bases and J by 4 bases, with 7 bases between them. The CDR3 spans 13 residues. The CDR3 loop reads CASRENYNSPLHF. The DNA of the CDR3 is TGTGCCAGCAGGGAGAATTATAATTCACCCCTCCACTTT.

This clone was seen just once. The rearrangement joins TRBV6-5 to TRBJ2-7; TRBD1 might be the D (6 bases). Per germline, CDR1 MNHEY and CDR2 SVGAGI. The CDR3 is made up of 14 amino acids. Trimming pared 5 bases from V and 0 bases from J, leaving 11 bases between. The CDR3 reads CASSRQVLSYEQYF. The CDR3 DNA sequence: TGTGCCAGCAGTAGACAGGTGCTCTCCTACGAGCAGTACTTC.

This clone was counted only a few times. The V call is TRBV15, the J call TRBJ2-7; D unclear. The CDR3 consists of 13 residues. Trimming shortened V by 8 bases and J by 6 bases, and 17 bases separated the two germline ends. Per the germline V gene, CDR1 is LNHNV and CDR2 is YYDKDF (reference sequence). CDR3 nucleotides: TGTGCCACCTCCGACTCCCTCTTGGGCGAGCAGTACTTC. Protein product: CATSDSLLGEQYF.

The chain couples TRBV19 to TRBJ1-5; D unclear. Germline lookup yields CDR1 LNHDA and CDR2 SQIVND (reference sequence). The V gene lost 1 base and the J gene lost 4 bases, with 8 bases spanning the gap. The CDR3 has 14 amino acids. CDR3 protein: CASSIATANQPQHF. CDR3 DNA: TGTGCCAGTAGTATAGCTACAGCTAATCAGCCCCAGCATTTT.

This clone occurred a few times. The chain recombines TRBV5-1 with TRBJ1-6; D is uncertain. V was trimmed by 0 bases and J by 0 bases, leaving 7 bases between them. Germline CDR1 SGHRS, CDR2 YFSETQ. The CDR3 runs to 16 residues. In nucleotides, the CDR3 is TGCGCCAGCAGCTTGGGGGCTAACTCCTATAATTCACCCCTCCACTTT. This gives the protein CASSLGANSYNSPLHF. Full variable domain (rest looked up from reference TRBV5-1 and TRBJ1-6): KAGVTQTPRYLIKTRGQQVTLSCSPISGHRSVSWYQQTPGQGLQFLFEYFSETQRNKGNFPGRFSGRQFSNSRSEMNVSTLELGDSALYLCASSLGANSYNSPLHFGNGTRLTVT.

The chain recombines TRBV6-5 with TRBJ1-1, with a tentative D call TRBD1 (6 bases). The V gene lost 7 bases and the J gene lost 1 base, with 13 bases spanning the gap. Germline assignment: CDR1 MNHEY and CDR2 SVGAGI. The CDR3 sequence is 14 residues long. The CDR3 here is CASNRGGGNTEAFF. CDR3 sequence (DNA): TGTGCCAGCAACCGAGGGGGGGGGAACACTGAAGCTTTCTTT.

The chain is built from TRBV7-3 and TRBJ1-2, with D perhaps matching TRBD1 (5 bases). The CDR3 is made up of 13 amino acids. Germline V gene lookup returns CDR1 SGHTA and CDR2 FQGTGA. The V gene lost 2 bases and the J gene lost 4 bases, with 8 bases spanning the gap. CDR3 loop: CASSLQGGYGYTF. The CDR3 DNA follows: TGTGCCAGCAGCTTACAGGGTGGCTATGGCTACACCTTC.

The chain links TRBV5-1 to TRBJ1-2; D not resolved. The CDR3 is made up of 13 amino acids. Germline V gene data show CDR1 as SGHRS and CDR2 as YFSETQ. The germline V and J ends were trimmed by 3 bases and 3 bases, with 9 bases remaining between them. This CDR3 reads CASSSTVDYGYTF. The DNA of the CDR3 is TGCGCCAGCAGCTCCACAGTTGACTATGGCTACACCTTC.

This sequence joins TRBV4-1 and TRBJ2-1; tentatively, D is TRBD2 (7 bases). This CDR3 comprises 17 residues. Germline loops: CDR1 MGHRA, CDR2 YSYEKL. The germline V and J ends were trimmed by 1 base and 1 base, with 14 bases remaining between them. The CDR3 is CASSQVGGARSYNEQFF. The CDR3 nucleotides read TGCGCCAGCAGCCAAGTGGGGGGGGCGAGGTCCTACAATGAGCAGTTCTTC.

V and J are TRBV2 and TRBJ1-2, with 7 bases matching TRBD1. In germline, CDR1 is SNHLY, CDR2 FYNNEI. With 11 bases clipped from V and 1 base from J, the junction kept 13 bases outside the gene matches. The CDR3 has 15 residues. CDR3 loop: CASRWGRGNNYGYTF. The CDR3 DNA sequence: TGTGCCTCGAGGTGGGGCAGGGGGAATAACTATGGCTACACCTTC.